This is a list of T cell receptor beta chains from one sample in a study of T cells in Graves' hyperthyroidism and ophthalmopathy. In TCRdb, the multiplex PCR reads were re-called with MiXCR into one record per CDR3 protein. The data contain roughly 49,000 distinct CDR3 sequences, roughly 51% of them singletons. The material sequenced was peripheral blood or thyroid tissue (not recorded which). The receptors come from a man between 18 and 35 years old with Graves' hyperthyroidism. CDR3s include the opening cysteine and the closing phenylalanine or tryptophan. D genes are given only for firm matches. Not all rows give a size; the values are once, few, many and, for expanded clones, a class.

J: TRBJ1-6
size: many
D: TRBD1
V: TRBV7-2
CDR3: CASSVGQYNSPLHF
DNA: TGTGCCAGCAGCGTGGGACAGTATAATTCACCCCTCCACTTT

J: TRBJ2-5
size: NA
D: TRBD2
V: TRBV7-8
CDR3: CASSLTSGRGQETQYF
DNA: TGTGCCAGCAGCTTGACTAGCGGGAGGGGGCAAGAGACCCAGTACTTC

J: TRBJ2-2
size: many
D: NA
V: TRBV19
CDR3: CASSIDRSTGELFF
DNA: TGTGCCAGTAGTATAGATCGAAGTACCGGGGAGCTGTTTTTT

J: TRBJ2-7
size: NA
D: NA
V: TRBV7-2
CDR3: CASSLRGSGPYEQYF
DNA: TGTGCCAGCAGCCTAAGGGGTAGCGGCCCCTACGAGCAGTACTTC

J: TRBJ1-6
size: NA
D: NA
V: TRBV15
CDR3: CATSRARDSPLHF
DNA: TGTGCCACCAGCCGAGCAAGGGATTCACCCCTCCACTTT

J: TRBJ1-6
size: many
D: TRBD1
V: TRBV6-5
CDR3: CASSSPGQGDSPLHF
DNA: TGTGCCAGCAGTTCACCGGGACAGGGCGATTCACCCCTCCACTTT

J: TRBJ2-7
size: once
D: NA
V: TRBV5-1
CDR3: CASSTGPRFEQYF
DNA: TGCGCCAGCAGCACCGGGCCTCGATTCGAGCAGTACTTC

J: TRBJ2-5
size: many
D: NA
V: TRBV28
CDR3: CASLPFGREQETQYF
DNA: TGTGCCAGCTTACCATTCGGTCGAGAACAAGAGACCCAGTACTTC

J: TRBJ2-5
size: NA
D: TRBD1
V: TRBV29-1
CDR3: CSVENAGQGMYQETQYF
DNA: TGCAGCGTCGAAAACGCGGGACAGGGAATGTACCAAGAGACCCAGTACTTC

J: TRBJ2-5
size: NA
D: TRBD2
V: TRBV2
CDR3: CASRQRTRTYQSEEYF
DNA: TGTGCCAGCAGGCAGCGGACTAGGACTTATCAGAGCGAGGAGTACTTC

J: TRBJ2-7
size: NA
D: TRBD1
V: TRBV20-1
CDR3: CSASSQGVYEQYF
DNA: TGCAGTGCTAGTTCGCAGGGGGTCTACGAGCAGTACTTC

J: TRBJ2-5
size: NA
D: TRBD2
V: TRBV10-3
CDR3: CAISETAWRGGETQYF
DNA: TGTGCCATCAGTGAGACGGCGTGGCGGGGGGGAGAGACCCAGTACTTC

J: TRBJ1-2
size: many
D: TRBD1
V: TRBV27
CDR3: CASSWTGTGGYTF
DNA: TGTGCCAGCAGCTGGACAGGTACGGGAGGCTACACCTTC

J: TRBJ1-6
size: once
D: NA
V: TRBV2
CDR3: CASKGEGTTDSPLHF
DNA: TGTGCCAGCAAGGGAGAGGGGACAACGGACTCACCCCTCCACTTT

J: TRBJ2-5
size: many
D: TRBD2
V: TRBV18
CDR3: CASSPWTSDQETQYF
DNA: TGTGCCAGCTCACCGTGGACTAGCGACCAAGAGACCCAGTACTTC

J: TRBJ2-7
size: NA
D: NA
V: TRBV2
CDR3: CASSEGGLRYEQYF
DNA: TGTGCCAGCAGTGAAGGGGGACTCCGCTACGAGCAGTACTTC

J: TRBJ1-2
size: NA
D: TRBD1
V: TRBV7-2
CDR3: CASSFSRVGTANYGYTF
DNA: TGTGCCAGCAGCTTCAGCAGGGTCGGGACAGCTAACTATGGCTACACCTTC

J: TRBJ1-1
size: NA
D: NA
V: TRBV29-1
CDR3: CSVGRRSNTEAFF
DNA: TGCAGCGTTGGGCGTCGGTCGAACACTGAAGCTTTCTTT

J: TRBJ2-5
size: medium-sized
D: NA
V: TRBV4-2
CDR3: CASSQDRGRETQYF
DNA: TGTGCCAGCAGCCAAGATCGGGGGCGGGAGACCCAGTACTTC

J: TRBJ1-4
size: many
D: TRBD1
V: TRBV4-1
CDR3: CASSQGPDRGRYGEKLFF
DNA: TGCGCCAGCAGCCAAGGCCCGGACAGGGGGCGATACGGTGAAAAACTGTTTTTT

J: TRBJ2-2
size: many
D: TRBD2
V: TRBV7-9
CDR3: CASSPLKAGVTANTGELFF
DNA: TGTGCCAGCAGCCCACTAAAAGCGGGAGTGACCGCGAACACCGGGGAGCTGTTTTTT

J: TRBJ2-5
size: NA
D: TRBD1
V: TRBV9
CDR3: CASSVGQGTETQYF
DNA: TGTGCCAGCAGCGTCGGACAGGGGACGGAGACCCAGTACTTC

J: TRBJ2-6
size: few
D: NA
V: TRBV10-2
CDR3: CASSEDGMTF
DNA: TGCGCCAGCAGTGAGGACGGCATGACTTTC

J: TRBJ1-1
size: NA
D: TRBD1
V: TRBV29-1
CDR3: CSAGTGVAEAFF
DNA: TGCAGCGCAGGGACAGGGGTCGCTGAAGCTTTCTTT